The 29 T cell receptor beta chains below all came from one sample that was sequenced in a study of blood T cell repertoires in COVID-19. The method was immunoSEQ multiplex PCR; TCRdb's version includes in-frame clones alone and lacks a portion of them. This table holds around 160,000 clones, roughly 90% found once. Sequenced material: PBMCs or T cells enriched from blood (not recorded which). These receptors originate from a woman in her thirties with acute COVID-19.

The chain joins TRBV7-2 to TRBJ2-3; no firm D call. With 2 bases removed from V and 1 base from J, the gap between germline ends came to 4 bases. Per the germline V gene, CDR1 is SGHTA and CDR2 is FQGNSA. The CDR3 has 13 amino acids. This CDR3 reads CASSLQGTDTQYF. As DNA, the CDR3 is TGTGCCAGCAGCTTACAGGGCACAGATACGCAGTATTTT.

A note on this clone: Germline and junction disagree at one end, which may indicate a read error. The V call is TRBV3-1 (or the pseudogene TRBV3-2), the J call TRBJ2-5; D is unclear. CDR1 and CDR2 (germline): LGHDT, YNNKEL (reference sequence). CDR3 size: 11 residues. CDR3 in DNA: TGTGCCAGCAGCCAATATGCGTCGCCCAACTTC. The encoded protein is CASSQYASPNF.

CDR3 amino acids: CASSENWAYEKLFF. The CDR3 coding sequence is TGCGCCAGCAGTGAGAACTGGGCCTATGAAAAACTGTTTTTT. The rearrangement links TRBV10-2 to TRBJ1-4, with D unresolved. Looked up from germline, CDR1 is WSHSY and CDR2 is SAAADI. Trimming cost V 2 bases and J 6 bases, with 10 bases left between them. The CDR3 is 14 amino acids.

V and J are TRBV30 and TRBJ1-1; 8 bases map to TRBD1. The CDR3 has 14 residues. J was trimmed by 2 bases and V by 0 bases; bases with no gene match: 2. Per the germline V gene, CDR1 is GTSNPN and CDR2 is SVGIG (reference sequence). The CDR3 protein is CAWSVGQGNTEAFF. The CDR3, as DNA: TGTGCCTGGAGTGTAGGACAGGGTAACACTGAAGCTTTCTTT.

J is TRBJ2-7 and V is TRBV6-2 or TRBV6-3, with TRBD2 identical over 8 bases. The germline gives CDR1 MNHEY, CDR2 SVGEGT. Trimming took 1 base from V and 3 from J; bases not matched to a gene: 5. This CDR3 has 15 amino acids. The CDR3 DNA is TGTGCCAGCAGTTACTTAGCGGGGATCGACTACGAGCAGTACTTC. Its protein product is CASSYLAGIDYEQYF.

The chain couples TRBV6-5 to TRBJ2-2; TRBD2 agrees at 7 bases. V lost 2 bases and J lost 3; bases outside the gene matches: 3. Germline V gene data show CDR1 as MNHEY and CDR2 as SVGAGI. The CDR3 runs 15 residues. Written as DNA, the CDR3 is TGTGCCAGCAGTTACGGGGGAGGGCACACCGGGGAGCTGTTTTTT. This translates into CASSYGGGHTGELFF.

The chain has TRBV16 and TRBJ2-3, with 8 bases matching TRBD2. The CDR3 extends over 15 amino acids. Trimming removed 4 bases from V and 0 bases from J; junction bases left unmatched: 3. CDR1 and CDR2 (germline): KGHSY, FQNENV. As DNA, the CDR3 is TGTGCCAGCAGCCTAACTAGCGGTAGCACAGATACGCAGTATTTT. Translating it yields CASSLTSGSTDTQYF. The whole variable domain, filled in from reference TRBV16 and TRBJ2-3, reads GEEVAQTPKHLVRGEGQKAKLYCAPIKGHSYVFWYQQVLKNEFKFLISFQNENVFDETGMPKERFSAKCLPNSPCSLEIQATKLEDSAVYFCASSLTSGSTDTQYFGPGTRLTVL.

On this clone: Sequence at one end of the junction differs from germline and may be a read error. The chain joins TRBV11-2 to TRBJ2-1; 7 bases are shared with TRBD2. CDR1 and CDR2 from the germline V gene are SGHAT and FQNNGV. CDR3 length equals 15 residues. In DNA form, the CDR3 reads TGTGCCAGCAGCTTAGCGTGGGGGGGTCAACCCCTTCAAATCTTC. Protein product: CASSLAWGGQPLQIF.

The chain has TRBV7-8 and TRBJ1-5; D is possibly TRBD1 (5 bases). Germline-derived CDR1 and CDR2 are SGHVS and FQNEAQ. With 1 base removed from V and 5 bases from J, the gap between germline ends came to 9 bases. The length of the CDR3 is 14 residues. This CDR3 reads CASSLDSGDQPQHF. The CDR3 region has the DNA TGTGCCAGCAGCTTAGATTCGGGGGATCAGCCCCAGCATTTT. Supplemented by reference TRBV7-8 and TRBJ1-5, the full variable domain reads GAGVSQSPRYKVAKRGQDVALRCDPISGHVSLFWYQQALGQGPEFLTYFQNEAQLDKSGLPSDRFFAERPEGSVSTLKIQRTQQEDSAVYLCASSLDSGDQPQHFGDGTRLSIL.

The CDR3: CASSPSGREPYEQYF. The CDR3 DNA is TGTGCCAGCAGTCCTAGCGGGAGAGAGCCCTACGAGCAGTACTTC. The V and J genes are TRBV27 and TRBJ2-7; 10 bases align to TRBD2. J gave up 2 bases and V 5 bases, and 6 bases lay outside the gene matches. The CDR3 is 15 residues long. Germline values: CDR1 MNHEY, CDR2 SMNVEV (reference sequence).

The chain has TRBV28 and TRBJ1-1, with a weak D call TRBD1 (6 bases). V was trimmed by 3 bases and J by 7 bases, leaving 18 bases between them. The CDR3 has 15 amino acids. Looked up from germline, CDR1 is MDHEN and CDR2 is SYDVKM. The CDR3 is CASSFRRGMLGEAFF. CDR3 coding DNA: TGTGCCAGCAGTTTTAGAAGGGGGATGCTCGGTGAAGCTTTCTTT.

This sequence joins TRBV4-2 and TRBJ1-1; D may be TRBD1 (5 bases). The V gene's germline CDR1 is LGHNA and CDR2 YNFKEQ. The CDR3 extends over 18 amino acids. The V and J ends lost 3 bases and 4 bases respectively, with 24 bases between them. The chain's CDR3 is CASSHDGGGTVLSTEAFF. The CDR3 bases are TGTGCCAGCAGCCACGATGGGGGGGGAACGGTCCTGAGCACTGAAGCTTTCTTT.

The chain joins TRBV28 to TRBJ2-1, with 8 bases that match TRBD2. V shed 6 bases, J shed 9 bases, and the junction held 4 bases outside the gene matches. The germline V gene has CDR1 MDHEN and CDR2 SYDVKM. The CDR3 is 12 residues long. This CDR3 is CASSGLAREQFF. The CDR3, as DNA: TGTGCCAGCAGCGGACTAGCACGTGAGCAGTTCTTC.

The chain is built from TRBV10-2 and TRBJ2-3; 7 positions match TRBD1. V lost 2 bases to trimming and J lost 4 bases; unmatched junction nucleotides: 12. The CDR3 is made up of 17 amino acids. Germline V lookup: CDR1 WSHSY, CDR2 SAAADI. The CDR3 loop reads CASSELPLRQGADTQYF. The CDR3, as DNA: TGCGCCAGCAGTGAGCTTCCCTTGAGACAGGGAGCAGATACGCAGTATTTT.

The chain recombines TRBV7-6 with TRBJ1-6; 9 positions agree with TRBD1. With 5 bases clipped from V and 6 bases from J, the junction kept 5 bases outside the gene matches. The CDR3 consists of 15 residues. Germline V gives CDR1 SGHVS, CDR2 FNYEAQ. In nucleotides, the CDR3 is TGTGCCAGCAGCCCCGGACAGGGGATTAATTCACCCCTCCACTTT. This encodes CASSPGQGINSPLHF. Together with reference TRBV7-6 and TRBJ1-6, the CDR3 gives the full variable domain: GAGVSQSPRYKVTKRGQDVALRCDPISGHVSLYWYRQALGQGPEFLTYFNYEAQQDKSGLPNDRFSAERPEGSISTLTIQRTEQRDSAMYRCASSPGQGINSPLHFGNGTRLTVT.

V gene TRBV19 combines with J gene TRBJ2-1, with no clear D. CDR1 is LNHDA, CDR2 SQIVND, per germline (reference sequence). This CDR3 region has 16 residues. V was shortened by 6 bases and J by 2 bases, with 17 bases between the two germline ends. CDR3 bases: TGTGCCAGTAGACTGACTGAAAAGCGCCCCTACAATGAGCAGTTCTTC. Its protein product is CASRLTEKRPYNEQFF.

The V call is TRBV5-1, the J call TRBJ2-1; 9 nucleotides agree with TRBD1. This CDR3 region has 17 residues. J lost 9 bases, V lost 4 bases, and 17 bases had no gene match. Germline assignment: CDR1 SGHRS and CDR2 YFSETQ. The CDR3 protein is CASSPLWGTGISREQFF. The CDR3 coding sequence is TGCGCCAGCAGCCCGCTCTGGGGGACAGGGATTTCTCGTGAGCAGTTCTTC. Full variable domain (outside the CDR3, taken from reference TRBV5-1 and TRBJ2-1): KAGVTQTPRYLIKTRGQQVTLSCSPISGHRSVSWYQQTPGQGLQFLFEYFSETQRNKGNFPGRFSGRQFSNSRSEMNVSTLELGDSALYLCASSPLWGTGISREQFFGPGTRLTVL.

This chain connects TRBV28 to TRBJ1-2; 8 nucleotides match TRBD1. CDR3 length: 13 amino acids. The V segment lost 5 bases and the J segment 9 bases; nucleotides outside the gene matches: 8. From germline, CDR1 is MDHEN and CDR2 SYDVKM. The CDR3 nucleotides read TGTGCCAGCAGTGCCCAGGGGGCGAAGAGCTACACCTTC. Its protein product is CASSAQGAKSYTF.

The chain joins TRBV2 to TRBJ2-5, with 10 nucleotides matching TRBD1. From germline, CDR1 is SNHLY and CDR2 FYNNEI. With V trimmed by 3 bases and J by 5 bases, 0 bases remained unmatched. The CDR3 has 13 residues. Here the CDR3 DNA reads TGTGCCAGCAGTGAGGACAGGGGGGAGACCCAGTACTTC. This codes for CASSEDRGETQYF.

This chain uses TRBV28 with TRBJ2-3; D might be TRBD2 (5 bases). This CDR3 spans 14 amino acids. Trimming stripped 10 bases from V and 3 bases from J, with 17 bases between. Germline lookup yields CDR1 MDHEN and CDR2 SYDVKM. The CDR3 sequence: CATVLSGVTDTQYF. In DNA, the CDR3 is TGTGCCACCGTCCTCAGCGGAGTAACAGATACGCAGTATTTT. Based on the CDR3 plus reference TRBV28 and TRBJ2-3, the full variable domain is DVKVTQSSRYLVKRTGEKVFLECVQDMDHENMFWYRQDPGLGLRLIYFSYDVKMKEKGDIPEGYSVSREKKERFSLILESASTNQTSMYLCATVLSGVTDTQYFGPGTRLTVL.

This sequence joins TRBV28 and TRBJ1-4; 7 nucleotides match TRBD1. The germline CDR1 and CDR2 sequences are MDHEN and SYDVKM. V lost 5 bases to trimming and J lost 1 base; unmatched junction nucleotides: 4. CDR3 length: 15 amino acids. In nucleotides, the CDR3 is TGTGCCAGCAGTCTCCAGGGGGGAACTAATGAAAAACTGTTTTTT. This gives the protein CASSLQGGTNEKLFF.

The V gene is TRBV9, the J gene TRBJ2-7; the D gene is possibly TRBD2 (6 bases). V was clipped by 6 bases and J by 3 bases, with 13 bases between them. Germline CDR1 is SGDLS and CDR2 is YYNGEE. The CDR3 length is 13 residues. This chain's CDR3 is CASTYGGNYEQYF. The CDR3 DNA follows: TGTGCCAGCACGTACGGGGGAAACTACGAGCAGTACTTC.

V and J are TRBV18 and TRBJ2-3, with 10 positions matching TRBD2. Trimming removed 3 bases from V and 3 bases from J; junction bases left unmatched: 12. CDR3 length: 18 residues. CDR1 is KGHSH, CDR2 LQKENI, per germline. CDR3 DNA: TGTGCCAGCTCACCCGGAGTAGCGGGAGGAATGGGGACAGATACGCAGTATTTT. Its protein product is CASSPGVAGGMGTDTQYF.

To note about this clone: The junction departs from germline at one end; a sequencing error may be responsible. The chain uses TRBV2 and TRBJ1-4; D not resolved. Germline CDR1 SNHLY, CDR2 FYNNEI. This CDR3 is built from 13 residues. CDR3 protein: CASSEGTAGILLF. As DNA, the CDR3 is TGTGCCAGCAGTGAAGGGACTGCCGGGATACTCCTTTTT.

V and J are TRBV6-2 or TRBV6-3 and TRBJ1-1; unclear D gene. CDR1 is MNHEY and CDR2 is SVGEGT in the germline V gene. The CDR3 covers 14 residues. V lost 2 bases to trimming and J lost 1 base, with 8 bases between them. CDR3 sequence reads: CASSYQVENTEAFF. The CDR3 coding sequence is TGTGCCAGCAGTTACCAGGTCGAGAACACTGAAGCTTTCTTT.

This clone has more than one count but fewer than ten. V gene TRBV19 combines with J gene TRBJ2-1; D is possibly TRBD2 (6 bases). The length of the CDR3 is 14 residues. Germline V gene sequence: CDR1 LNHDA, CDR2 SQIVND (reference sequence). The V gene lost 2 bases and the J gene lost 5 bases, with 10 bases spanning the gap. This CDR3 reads CASSISLANNEQFF. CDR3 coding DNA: TGTGCCAGTAGTATAAGCCTAGCGAACAATGAGCAGTTCTTC. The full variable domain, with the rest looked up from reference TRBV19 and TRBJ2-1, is DGGITQSPKYLFRKEGQNVTLSCEQNLNHDAMYWYRQDPGQGLRLIYYSQIVNDFQKGDIAEGYSVSREKKESFPLTVTSAQKNPTAFYLCASSISLANNEQFFGPGTRLTVL.

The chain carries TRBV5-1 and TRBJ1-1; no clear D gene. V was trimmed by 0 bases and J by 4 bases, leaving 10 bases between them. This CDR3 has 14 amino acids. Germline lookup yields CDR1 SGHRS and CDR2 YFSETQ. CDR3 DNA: TGCGCCAGCAGCTTGGCAGGCCGAATCACTGAAGCTTTCTTT. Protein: CASSLAGRITEAFF.

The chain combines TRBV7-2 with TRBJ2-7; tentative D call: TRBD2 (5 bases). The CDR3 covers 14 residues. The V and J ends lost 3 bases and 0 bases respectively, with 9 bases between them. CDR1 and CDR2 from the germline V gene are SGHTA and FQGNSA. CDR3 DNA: TGTGCCAGCAGCTTGGGAGCGCACTCCTACGAGCAGTACTTC. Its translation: CASSLGAHSYEQYF. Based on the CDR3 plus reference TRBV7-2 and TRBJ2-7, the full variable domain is GAGVSQSPSNKVTEKGKDVELRCDPISGHTALYWYRQSLGQGLEFLIYFQGNSAPDKSGLPSDRFSAERTGGSVSTLTIQRTQQEDSAVYLCASSLGAHSYEQYFGPGTRLTVT.

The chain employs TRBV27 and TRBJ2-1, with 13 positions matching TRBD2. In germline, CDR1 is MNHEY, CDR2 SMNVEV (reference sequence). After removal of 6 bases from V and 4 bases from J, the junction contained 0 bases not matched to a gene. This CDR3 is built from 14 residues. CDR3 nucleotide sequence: TGTGCCAGCAGGACTAGCGGGAGGTACAATGAGCAGTTCTTC. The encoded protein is CASRTSGRYNEQFF.